These T cell receptor beta chains were read from a single sample in a study of T cell responses to AZD1222 COVID-19 vaccine. Data came from immunoSEQ multiplex PCR; TCRdb stores just in-frame clones and leaves some out. The sample records 100,000 to 130,000 clones, roughly nine tenths being singletons. Sequences were derived from peripheral blood, sampled 28 days after the second AZD1222 dose. Every receptor here comes from an adult who received the AZD1222 COVID-19 vaccine. The CDR3 runs from the conserved cysteine through the conserved F or W. The D gene is left open where the match is weak. Clone size is not always given. Where it is, it says once, few, many or a class for expanded clones.

D: TRBD1; size: -; J: TRBJ1-1; V: TRBV6-5; DNA: TGTGCCAGCAGTTACGGACAGGGTCGAACTGAAGCTTTCTTT; CDR3: CASSYGQGRTEAFF
D: -; size: -; J: TRBJ2-2; V: TRBV3-1/TRBV3-2; DNA: TGTGCCAGCAGCCAAGTGAACACCGGGGAGCTGTTTTTT; CDR3: CASSQVNTGELFF
D: TRBD1; size: -; J: TRBJ1-1; V: TRBV19; DNA: TGTGCCAGTAGTACGACAGGGGGCTTCACTGAAGCTTTCTTT; CDR3: CASSTTGGFTEAFF
D: -; size: few; J: TRBJ1-2; V: TRBV7-9; DNA: TGTGCCAGCAGCTCAACGTCGGTCTATGGCTACACCTTC; CDR3: CASSSTSVYGYTF
D: -; size: -; J: TRBJ2-3; V: TRBV5-1; DNA: TGCGCCAGCAGTCACAGCACAGATACGCAGTATTTT; CDR3: CASSHSTDTQYF
D: -; size: -; J: TRBJ2-1; V: TRBV7-9; DNA: TGTGCCAGCAACCAAGGGTCCAGGGCTAATGAGCAGTTCTTC; CDR3: CASNQGSRANEQFF
D: -; size: -; J: TRBJ1-2; V: TRBV6-5; DNA: TGTGCCAGCAGTTGGGGGGCGGGTGGCTACACCTTC; CDR3: CASSWGAGGYTF
D: TRBD2; size: -; J: TRBJ2-2; V: TRBV19; DNA: TGTGCCAGTAGTATCAGCGGGACGGACACTTTCGCGAACACCGGGGAGCTGTTTTTT; CDR3: CASSISGTDTFANTGELFF
D: -; size: -; J: TRBJ2-7; V: TRBV5-1; DNA: TGCGCCAGCAGCTTGGATGACAGGACCTACGAGCAGTACTTC; CDR3: CASSLDDRTYEQYF
D: TRBD1; size: -; J: TRBJ1-6; V: TRBV27; DNA: TGTGCCAGCAGTTTAGACAGGGGGGATTCACCCCTCCACTTT; CDR3: CASSLDRGDSPLHF
D: TRBD1; size: -; J: TRBJ2-7; V: TRBV4-2; DNA: TGTGCCAGCAGCCAAGGGACAGGGGACTCCGAGCAGTACTTC; CDR3: CASSQGTGDSEQYF
D: -; size: -; J: TRBJ1-4; V: TRBV3-1/TRBV3-2; DNA: TGTGCCAGCAGCCAAGATGTCGGGTCAAATGAAAAACTGTTTTTT; CDR3: CASSQDVGSNEKLFF
D: -; size: -; J: TRBJ1-2; V: TRBV6-5; DNA: TGTGCCAGCAGAACTCAGGGCATTTATGGCTACACCTTC; CDR3: CASRTQGIYGYTF
D: -; size: -; J: TRBJ2-3; V: TRBV9; DNA: TGTGCCAGCAGCGTAGGGGGAGGACTACACACAGATACGCAGTATTTT; CDR3: CASSVGGGLHTDTQYF
D: TRBD2; size: -; J: TRBJ2-1; V: TRBV3-1/TRBV3-2; DNA: TGTGCCAGCAGCCAAGCTAGCGGGGGCACGAATGAGCAGTTCTTC; CDR3: CASSQASGGTNEQFF
D: -; size: -; J: TRBJ1-1; V: TRBV19; DNA: TGTGCCAGTAGTACAGGGCTGACTGAAGCTTTCTTT; CDR3: CASSTGLTEAFF
D: TRBD1; size: -; J: TRBJ2-5; V: TRBV28; DNA: TGTGCCAGCAGTTCTCAGGGGGCAATAGGAGAGACCCAGTACTTC; CDR3: CASSSQGAIGETQYF
D: -; size: -; J: TRBJ2-3; V: TRBV11-2; DNA: TGTGCCAGCAGCGCACTCGCCGGGGCTCCCACAGATACGCAGTATTTT; CDR3: CASSALAGAPTDTQYF
D: TRBD2; size: -; J: TRBJ2-3; V: TRBV9; DNA: TGTGCCAGCAGCGTAGGGACTAGCGGACACACAGATACGCAGTATTTT; CDR3: CASSVGTSGHTDTQYF
D: TRBD1; size: -; J: TRBJ1-3; V: TRBV7-7; DNA: TGTGCTAGCAGCCTGTCCAGGGGGCCCGGAAACACCATATATTTT; CDR3: CASSLSRGPGNTIYF
D: -; size: -; J: TRBJ2-7; V: TRBV7-7; DNA: TGTGCTAGCAGCTTAGGGCAGGGCCCCACCTACGAGCAGTACTTC; CDR3: CASSLGQGPTYEQYF
D: TRBD1; size: -; J: TRBJ2-6; V: TRBV18; DNA: TGTGCCAGCTCCCCGGGACAGATCACCTCTGGGGCCAACGTCCTGACTTTC; CDR3: CASSPGQITSGANVLTF
D: -; size: -; J: TRBJ1-5; V: TRBV19; DNA: TGTGCCAGTAGTCCATCCTCACGGGGGAATCAGCCCCAGCATTTT; CDR3: CASSPSSRGNQPQHF
D: TRBD1; size: -; J: TRBJ2-5; V: TRBV13; DNA: TGTGCCAGCAGCCAGACAGGGCAAGAGACCCAGTACTTC; CDR3: CASSQTGQETQYF
D: -; size: few; J: TRBJ1-1; V: TRBV7-2; DNA: TGTGCCAGCAGCGTAGAGGTAGGGATAGGGACTGAAGCTTTCTTT; CDR3: CASSVEVGIGTEAFF
D: -; size: -; J: TRBJ1-2; V: TRBV7-2; DNA: TGTGCCAGCAGCTTAGAGCTTGGGACATCTAACTATGGCTACACCTTC; CDR3: CASSLELGTSNYGYTF
D: -; size: once; J: TRBJ2-5; V: TRBV18; DNA: TGTGCCAGCTCACCACCGGCCGCCGAGACCCAGTACTTC; CDR3: CASSPPAAETQYF
D: -; size: -; J: TRBJ2-7; V: TRBV2; DNA: TGTGCCAGCACCTTACAGGGCCCAAACTACGAGCAGTACTTC; CDR3: CASTLQGPNYEQYF
D: TRBD2; size: -; J: TRBJ2-3; V: TRBV6-1; DNA: TGTGCCAGCAGTGGAGAGCGGGGGGGCGTTGAAGATACGCAGTATTTT; CDR3: CASSGERGGVEDTQYF
D: -; size: few; J: TRBJ1-5; V: TRBV7-8; DNA: TGTGCCAGCAGCTTAGCTGGGGAGGGGAATCAGCCCCAGCATTTT; CDR3: CASSLAGEGNQPQHF
D: -; size: -; J: TRBJ2-3; V: TRBV27; DNA: TGTGCCAGCAGTGCCGCCGACAAGATCACAGATACGCAGTATTTT; CDR3: CASSAADKITDTQYF
D: TRBD1; size: -; J: TRBJ2-7; V: TRBV11-1; DNA: TGTGCCAGCAGCCTGGGACAGGGGGCGCGAGAGCAGTACTTC; CDR3: CASSLGQGAREQYF
D: -; size: -; J: TRBJ1-1; V: TRBV6-2/TRBV6-3; DNA: TGTGCCAGCAGTTACTCGTCAGACACCGGCTGGGACACTGAAGCTTTCTTT; CDR3: CASSYSSDTGWDTEAFF
D: TRBD2; size: -; J: TRBJ2-1; V: TRBV25-1; DNA: TGTGCCAGCAGTGAATGGGGGACTAGCGACTACAATGAGCAGTTCTTC; CDR3: CASSEWGTSDYNEQFF
D: TRBD1; size: -; J: TRBJ1-2; V: TRBV2; DNA: TGTGCCAGCAGGGGGGGACAGGGAAACTATGGCTACACCTTC; CDR3: CASRGGQGNYGYTF
D: -; size: -; J: TRBJ2-2; V: TRBV7-9; DNA: TGTGCCAGCATCAGAACAGGCATTCCCGGGGAGCTGTTTTTT; CDR3: CASIRTGIPGELFF
D: TRBD1; size: once; J: TRBJ2-7; V: TRBV19; DNA: TGTGCCAGTAGTAGGGACAGGAGCTACGAGCAGTACTTC; CDR3: CASSRDRSYEQYF
D: -; size: -; J: TRBJ2-7; V: TRBV5-1; DNA: TGCGCCAGTCGGTTGGGGGAGCACTCCTACGAGCAGTACTTC; CDR3: CASRLGEHSYEQYF
D: -; size: -; J: TRBJ1-1; V: TRBV6-5; DNA: TGTGCCAGCTGGAGGATGAACACTGAAGCTTTCTTT; CDR3: CASWRMNTEAFF
D: TRBD1; size: -; J: TRBJ1-1; V: TRBV30; DNA: TGTGCCTGGAGTGGAAGGGACAGGGGCACTGAAGCTTTCTTT; CDR3: CAWSGRDRGTEAFF
D: TRBD1; size: -; J: TRBJ2-1; V: TRBV7-9; DNA: TGTGCCAGCAGCTTACCAGGACAGGGGGGCAATGAGCAGTTCTTC; CDR3: CASSLPGQGGNEQFF
D: TRBD2; size: -; J: TRBJ2-1; V: TRBV6-2/TRBV6-3; DNA: TGTGCCAGCAGTTATTCGACTAGCGGGGGGTACAATGAGCAGTTCTTC; CDR3: CASSYSTSGGYNEQFF
D: TRBD2; size: -; J: TRBJ2-3; V: TRBV28; DNA: TGTGCCACCACCCGGGGGGGCCGCTTTGGCACAGATACGCAGTATTTT; CDR3: CATTRGGRFGTDTQYF
D: -; size: -; J: TRBJ2-7; V: TRBV6-5; DNA: TGTGCCAGCAGTTACTCTGGCGGGACCTACGAGCAGTACTTC; CDR3: CASSYSGGTYEQYF
D: -; size: -; J: TRBJ2-7; V: TRBV18; DNA: TGTGCCAGCTCACCGGGACTTACCTACGAGCAGTACTTC; CDR3: CASSPGLTYEQYF
D: -; size: -; J: TRBJ1-2; V: TRBV3-1/TRBV3-2; DNA: TGTGCCAGCAGCACACGGACGATTGGCTACACCTTC; CDR3: CASSTRTIGYTF
D: -; size: -; J: TRBJ2-7; V: TRBV10-1; DNA: TGCGCCAGCAGCTACACAGGGTCGTACGAGCAGTACTTC; CDR3: CASSYTGSYEQYF
D: -; size: -; J: TRBJ1-1; V: TRBV21-1; DNA: TGTGCCAGCAGCAAAGCGCTTCAGGGAGCTTTCTTT; CDR3: CASSKALQGAFF
D: -; size: -; J: TRBJ2-2; V: TRBV7-2; DNA: TGTGCCAGCAGCTTGGGACAGAACACCGGGGAGCTGTTTTTT; CDR3: CASSLGQNTGELFF
D: TRBD1; size: -; J: TRBJ2-6; V: TRBV5-1; DNA: TGCGCCAGCAGCCAGGGGGTTACTGGGGCCAACGTCCTGACTTTC; CDR3: CASSQGVTGANVLTF
D: -; size: -; J: TRBJ2-7; V: TRBV12-3/TRBV12-4; DNA: TGTGCCAGCAGTTTAGAGCCGGGGCCACGGTACTTC; CDR3: CASSLEPGPRYF
D: -; size: -; J: TRBJ2-3; V: TRBV6-5; DNA: TGTGCCAGCAGTTACCTCGGAGGCTCTAGCACAGATACGCAGTATTTT; CDR3: CASSYLGGSSTDTQYF
D: TRBD1; size: -; J: TRBJ2-6; V: TRBV4-3; DNA: TGCGCCAGCAGCGTGAAGACAGGGTCCGGGGCCAACGTCCTGACTTTC; CDR3: CASSVKTGSGANVLTF
D: -; size: -; J: TRBJ1-6; V: TRBV7-6; DNA: TGTGCCAGCAGCTTAGATTCTGGTTATAATTCACCCCTCCACTTT; CDR3: CASSLDSGYNSPLHF
D: -; size: -; J: TRBJ1-2; V: TRBV20-1; DNA: TGCAGTGCTAGTAGCGCAGCCGGAGCTAACTATGGCTACACCTTC; CDR3: CSASSAAGANYGYTF